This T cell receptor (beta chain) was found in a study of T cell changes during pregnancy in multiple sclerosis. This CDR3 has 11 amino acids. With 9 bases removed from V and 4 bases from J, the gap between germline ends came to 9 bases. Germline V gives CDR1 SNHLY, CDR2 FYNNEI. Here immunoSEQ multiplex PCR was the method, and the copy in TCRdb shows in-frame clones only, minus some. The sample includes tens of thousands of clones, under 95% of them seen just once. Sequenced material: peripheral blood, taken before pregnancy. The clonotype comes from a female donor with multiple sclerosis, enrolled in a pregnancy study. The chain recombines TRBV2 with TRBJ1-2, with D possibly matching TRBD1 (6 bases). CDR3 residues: CARTGGYGYTF. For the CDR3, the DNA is TGTGCCAGGACAGGTGGCTATGGCTACACCTTC.